This is a list of T cell receptor beta chains from one sample in a study of blood T cell repertoires in COVID-19. This table comes from immunoSEQ multiplex PCR, and its TCRdb copy is limited to in-frame clones, with some not included. The sample carries about 140,000 clones, roughly nine tenths recorded once. The sequenced material came from peripheral blood. These TCRs come from a woman aged 60-75 years with active COVID-19. The CDR3 runs from the conserved cysteine through the conserved F or W. D genes are given only for firm matches. Size is stated for part of the rows, as once, few or many counts, or as a class when the clone is expanded.

d_call clone_size j_call v_call cdr3_aa cdr3_nt
TRBD1 . TRBJ2-7 TRBV7-6 CASTLDVDRVPNEQYF TGTGCCAGCACCCTGGACGTGGACAGGGTCCCCAACGAGCAGTACTTC
. . TRBJ2-7 TRBV14 CASSQVPSYEQYF TGTGCCAGCAGCCAAGTTCCATCCTACGAGCAGTACTTC
TRBD1 . TRBJ2-7 TRBV6-5 CASSQTGVFHEQYF TGTGCCAGCAGCCAGACAGGGGTTTTCCACGAGCAGTACTTC
TRBD1 . TRBJ1-2 TRBV4-2 CASSQRTGEQDGYTF TGTGCCAGCAGCCAGAGGACAGGGGAGCAGGATGGCTACACCTTC
. . TRBJ2-1 TRBV27 CASSLQGRNEQFF TGTGCCAGCAGTTTACAGGGGCGGAATGAGCAGTTCTTC
TRBD1 . TRBJ2-4 TRBV3-1/TRBV3-2 CASSQDGQGNIQYF TGTGCCAGCAGCCAAGATGGACAGGGGAACATTCAGTACTTC
TRBD1 . TRBJ1-5 TRBV2 CASRGTGNQPQHF TGTGCCAGCAGGGGGACAGGGAATCAGCCCCAGCATTTT
. . TRBJ2-1 TRBV7-9 CASSFAQAEQFF TGTGCCAGCAGCTTTGCCCAGGCTGAGCAGTTCTTC
. . TRBJ1-3 TRBV5-1 CATKGGSSSGNTIYF TGCGCCACCAAGGGGGGGTCGAGCTCTGGAAACACCATATATTTT
TRBD2 . TRBJ2-7 TRBV5-1 CASSPGTSGFSYEQYF TGCGCCAGCAGCCCCGGGACTAGCGGCTTCTCCTACGAGCAGTACTTC
. . TRBJ2-3 TRBV11-1 CASRGRAVDTQYF TGTGCCAGCCGCGGCAGGGCGGTGGATACGCAGTATTTT
TRBD2 once TRBJ2-5 TRBV28 CASRPMTSGRLETQYF TGTGCCAGCAGACCCATGACTAGCGGGAGGCTAGAGACCCAGTACTTC
. . TRBJ2-5 TRBV7-8 CASRTARGWETQYF TGTGCCAGCAGAACTGCCAGGGGATGGGAGACCCAGTACTTC
. . TRBJ2-5 TRBV5-1 CASSLERAQETQYF TGCGCCAGCAGCTTGGAGAGAGCCCAAGAGACCCAGTACTTC
TRBD2 . TRBJ2-1 TRBV7-8 CASSLGLAVYNEQFF TGTGCCAGCAGCTTAGGACTAGCGGTCTACAATGAGCAGTTCTTC
TRBD1 . TRBJ2-3 TRBV24-1 CATSAGQGSTDTQYF TGTGCCACCAGTGCAGGACAGGGGAGCACAGATACGCAGTATTTT
. . TRBJ2-5 TRBV7-7 CASSLGPDRFEVETQYF TGTGCTAGCAGCTTAGGACCAGACAGATTCGAAGTAGAGACCCAGTACTTC
. . TRBJ1-5 TRBV12-3/TRBV12-4 CASSNRDQPQHF TGTGCCAGCAGTAATCGGGATCAGCCCCAGCATTTT
TRBD1 once TRBJ2-7 TRBV5-1 CASSLGQGGFYEQYF TGCGCCAGCAGCCTAGGACAGGGAGGATTCTACGAGCAGTACTTC
TRBD1 . TRBJ2-5 TRBV5-4 CASSLAGTVRETQYF TGTGCCAGCAGCTTGGCCGGGACAGTCCGTGAGACCCAGTACTTC
TRBD2 . TRBJ2-7 TRBV18 CASSYSGGLYEQYF TGTGCCAGCTCGTACAGCGGGGGCCTCTACGAGCAGTACTTC
. . TRBJ1-2 TRBV5-1 CASSLDRAVYGYTF TGCGCCAGCAGCTTGGACAGGGCCGTATATGGCTACACCTTC
. . TRBJ2-2 TRBV7-9 CASSLQEVTGELFF TGTGCCAGCAGCTTGCAGGAGGTAACCGGGGAGCTGTTTTTT
. . TRBJ2-3 TRBV5-6 CASSTLGAGRTDTQYF TGTGCCAGCAGCACCCTCGGGGCCGGGAGAACAGATACGCAGTATTTT
. . TRBJ1-2 TRBV18 CASSPRGEGNYGYTF TGTGCCAGCTCACCACGAGGGGAGGGAAACTATGGCTACACCTTC
. . TRBJ1-3 TRBV30 CAWSVKDSSGNTIYF TGTGCCTGGAGTGTAAAGGACAGCTCTGGAAACACCATATATTTT
TRBD1 . TRBJ2-1 TRBV6-5 CASSYSTGSLYNEQFF TGTGCCAGCAGTTACTCGACAGGGAGCCTTTACAATGAGCAGTTCTTC
TRBD2 . TRBJ2-1 TRBV6-6 CASSRSGKGNEQFF TGTGCCAGCAGTAGGAGCGGGAAAGGTAATGAGCAGTTCTTC
TRBD2 . TRBJ2-1 TRBV7-2 CASSPSRTSGNEQFF TGTGCCAGCAGCCCATCCCGGACTAGCGGCAATGAGCAGTTCTTC
TRBD1 . TRBJ2-1 TRBV7-9 CASSSDRVIYNEQFF TGTGCCAGCAGCTCTGACAGGGTCATCTACAATGAGCAGTTCTTC
TRBD2 . TRBJ2-7 TRBV19 CASSISPSGRLYEQYF TGTGCCAGTAGTATTTCCCCTAGCGGGAGATTGTACGAGCAGTACTTC